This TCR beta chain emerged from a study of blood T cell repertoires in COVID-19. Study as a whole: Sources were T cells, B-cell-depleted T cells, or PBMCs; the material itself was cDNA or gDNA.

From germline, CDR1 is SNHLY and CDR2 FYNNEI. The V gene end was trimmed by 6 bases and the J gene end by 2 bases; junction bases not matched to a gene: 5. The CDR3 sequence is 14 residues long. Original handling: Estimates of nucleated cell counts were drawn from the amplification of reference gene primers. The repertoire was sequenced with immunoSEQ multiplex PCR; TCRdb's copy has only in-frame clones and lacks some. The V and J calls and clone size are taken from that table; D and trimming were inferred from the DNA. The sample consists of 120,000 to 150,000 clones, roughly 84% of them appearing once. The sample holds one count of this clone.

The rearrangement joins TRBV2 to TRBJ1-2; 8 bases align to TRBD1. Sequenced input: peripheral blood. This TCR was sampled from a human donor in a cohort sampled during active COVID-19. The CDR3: CASSGQGGNYGYTF. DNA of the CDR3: TGTGCCAGCAGCGGACAGGGAGGCAACTATGGCTACACCTTC. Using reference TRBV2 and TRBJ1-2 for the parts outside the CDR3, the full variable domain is EPEVTQTPSHQVTQMGQEVILRCVPISNHLYFYWYRQILGQKVEFLVSFYNNEISEKSEIFDDQFSVERPDGSNFTLKIRSTKLEDSAMYFCASSGQGGNYGYTFGSGTRLTVV.